A selection of T cell receptor beta chains follows, all from one sample in a study of T cell responses to AZD1222 COVID-19 vaccine. TCRdb's copy holds only in-frame clones and misses some; the assay was immunoSEQ multiplex PCR. The sample has 75,000 to 90,000 clones, 75% to 90% seen once. The sample here was peripheral blood, taken 28 days after the second AZD1222 dose. The receptors shown here come from an adult who received the AZD1222 COVID-19 vaccine. CDR3s include the opening cysteine and the closing phenylalanine or tryptophan. The D gene is left open where the match is weak. The listing skips clone size in some rows; elsewhere it reads once, few, many or a size class.

clone_size: .; j_call: TRBJ1-5; d_call: .; v_call: TRBV29-1; cdr3_aa: CSVELKDSNQPQHF
clone_size: .; j_call: TRBJ2-3; d_call: TRBD2; v_call: TRBV9; cdr3_aa: CASSVGLPGLAGGLTDTQYF
clone_size: .; j_call: TRBJ1-1; d_call: .; v_call: TRBV25-1; cdr3_aa: CASGDGGRRTEAFF
clone_size: .; j_call: TRBJ2-3; d_call: .; v_call: TRBV5-5; cdr3_aa: CASSLSRERWTDTQYF
clone_size: .; j_call: TRBJ1-6; d_call: .; v_call: TRBV28; cdr3_aa: CASSLQDSNSPLHF
clone_size: .; j_call: TRBJ2-2; d_call: .; v_call: TRBV7-9; cdr3_aa: CASSYKNTGELFF
clone_size: once; j_call: TRBJ1-2; d_call: TRBD1; v_call: TRBV4-2; cdr3_aa: CASSQDLQGAYGYTF
clone_size: .; j_call: TRBJ1-1; d_call: .; v_call: TRBV6-1; cdr3_aa: CASSEAWEKGGDTEAFF
clone_size: .; j_call: TRBJ2-5; d_call: TRBD2; v_call: TRBV5-1; cdr3_aa: CASRLIAGAPVETQYF
clone_size: few; j_call: TRBJ1-1; d_call: .; v_call: TRBV11-3; cdr3_aa: CASSLGLGPNTEAFF
clone_size: .; j_call: TRBJ1-3; d_call: .; v_call: TRBV18; cdr3_aa: CASSPGTTRFGNTIYF